This TCR beta chain comes out of a study of T cell changes during pregnancy in multiple sclerosis. Data came from immunoSEQ multiplex PCR; TCRdb stores just in-frame clones and leaves some out. The profile shows approximately 72,000 clones, approximately 90% of them singletons. Trimming pared 0 bases from V and 2 bases from J, leaving 20 bases between. CDR1 and CDR2 (germline): LNHNV, YYDKDF (reference sequence). The CDR3 runs 18 residues. The rearrangement links TRBV15 to TRBJ2-7; possibly TRBD1 for D (5 bases). The material was peripheral blood, obtained in the first trimester of pregnancy. The receptor was derived from a female donor in good health, enrolled as a control in a pregnancy study. As DNA, the CDR3 is TGTGCCACCAGCAGAGATCCCCTGACAAAGGGGTTCGCCTACGAGCAGTACTTC. It yields the protein CATSRDPLTKGFAYEQYF.